The subject of this entry is one TCR beta chain. The antigen remains unidentified. Germline CDR1 and CDR2: SGHNT and YYREEE (reference sequence). This CDR3 comprises 16 residues. Trimming took 4 bases from V and 4 from J, leaving 17 bases between them. The test was conducted at deep level. The repertoire was sequenced with immunoSEQ multiplex PCR; TCRdb's copy has only in-frame clones and lacks some. The repertoire consists of 1.5 million to 1.9 million clones, with 98% occurring once and the leading ten covering about 0.4%. The data are from a study of shared clonotypes between healthy human individuals. For the study at large: Each donor's CD8 memory used one plate, CD8 naive two, each CD4 subset three. Study results and caveats: Relative to memory subsets, naive subsets generally showed larger estimated richness.

The sequence was obtained from a man aged 30-40 years in good health. Material for sequencing was naive CD4+ T cells sorted from blood. Specified subset: CD45RA+ positively selected. V is TRBV5-4 and J is TRBJ2-2; the D gene is possibly TRBD1 (9 bases). CDR3 loop: CASSREGQGRTGELFF. The CDR3 DNA sequence: TGTGCCAGCAGCCGGGAGGGACAGGGTCGCACCGGGGAGCTGTTTTTT.